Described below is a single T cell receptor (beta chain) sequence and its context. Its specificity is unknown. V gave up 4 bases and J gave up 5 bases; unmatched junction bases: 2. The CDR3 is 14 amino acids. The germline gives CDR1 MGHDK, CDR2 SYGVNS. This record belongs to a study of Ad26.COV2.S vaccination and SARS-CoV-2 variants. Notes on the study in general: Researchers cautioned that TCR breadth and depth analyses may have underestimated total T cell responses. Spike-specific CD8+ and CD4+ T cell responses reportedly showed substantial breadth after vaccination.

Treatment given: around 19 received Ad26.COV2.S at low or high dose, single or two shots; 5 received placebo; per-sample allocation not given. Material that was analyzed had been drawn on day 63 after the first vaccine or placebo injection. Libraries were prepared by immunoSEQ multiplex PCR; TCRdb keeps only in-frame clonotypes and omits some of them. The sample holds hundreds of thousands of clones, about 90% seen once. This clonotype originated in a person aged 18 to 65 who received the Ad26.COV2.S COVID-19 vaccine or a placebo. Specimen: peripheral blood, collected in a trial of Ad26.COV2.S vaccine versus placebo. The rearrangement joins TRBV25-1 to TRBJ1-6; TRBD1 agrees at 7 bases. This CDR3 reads CASSGGQNNSPLHF. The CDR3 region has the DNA TGTGCCAGCAGTGGGGGACAGAATAATTCACCCCTCCACTTT.